Below, 16 T cell receptor beta chains from the same sample are listed, as sequenced in a study of cytomegalovirus exposure and HLA in healthy donors. PCR was performed using 60 Vbeta and 13 Jbeta primers. The table came from immunoSEQ multiplex PCR; TCRdb's copy has only in-frame clones and leaves some out. The sample includes about 160,000 clones, 79% of them seen just once. Material: PBMCs. These receptor sequences come from a man over 45 in good health and CMV-seropositive.

The rearrangement joins TRBV5-1 to TRBJ1-3, with D tentatively TRBD1 (6 bases). V gave up 4 bases and J gave up 3 bases, with 14 bases separating them. The germline gives CDR1 SGHRS, CDR2 YFSETQ. The CDR3 runs to 15 residues. CDR3 sequence reads: CASSPGTTNGNTIYF. For the CDR3, the DNA is TGCGCCAGCAGCCCAGGGACAACTAATGGAAACACCATATATTTT. Full variable domain (rest looked up from reference TRBV5-1 and TRBJ1-3): KAGVTQTPRYLIKTRGQQVTLSCSPISGHRSVSWYQQTPGQGLQFLFEYFSETQRNKGNFPGRFSGRQFSNSRSEMNVSTLELGDSALYLCASSPGTTNGNTIYFGEGSWLTVV.

CDR3 residues: CASSQEGLSNTGELFF. For the CDR3, the DNA is TGCGCCAGCAGCCAAGAGGGCCTTTCTAACACCGGGGAGCTGTTTTTT. This sequence joins TRBV4-1 and TRBJ2-2; no clear D. Trimming pared 0 bases from V and 2 bases from J, leaving 10 bases between. CDR1 is MGHRA and CDR2 is YSYEKL in the germline V gene. The CDR3 runs to 16 residues.

V is TRBV10-1 and J is TRBJ1-5, with D maybe TRBD1 (5 bases). The CDR3 totals 13 residues. Germline values: CDR1 WNHNN, CDR2 SYGVQD (reference sequence). Trimming pared 4 bases from V and 3 bases from J, leaving 7 bases between. CDR3 amino acids: CASSATVNQPQHF. The CDR3 DNA reads as TGCGCCAGCAGTGCGACAGTCAATCAGCCCCAGCATTTT.

V and J are TRBV5-6 and TRBJ2-5; the match to TRBD2 covers 7 bases. The CDR3 runs to 16 residues. Trimming removed 2 bases from V and 5 bases from J; junction bases left unmatched: 12. Germline V gene data show CDR1 as SGHDT and CDR2 as YYEEEE. In nucleotides, the CDR3 is TGTGCCAGCAGCTTATTTCGGCGGGAGTGGGGGGAGACCCAGTACTTC. Translating it yields CASSLFRREWGETQYF.

The V gene is TRBV6-5, the J gene TRBJ2-5; TRBD1 might be the D (6 bases). The germline CDR1 and CDR2 sequences are MNHEY and SVGAGI. The CDR3 is 12 amino acids. V lost 4 bases and J lost 6, with 9 bases in between. CDR3 sequence: CASSSQGQTQYF. The CDR3 nucleotides read TGTGCCAGCAGTTCCCAGGGGCAGACCCAGTACTTC.

This clone showed up just a few times. The chain uses TRBV28 and TRBJ1-1; 7 bases are a match to TRBD1. The CDR3 extends over 13 amino acids. Looked up from germline, CDR1 is MDHEN and CDR2 is SYDVKM. V lost 10 bases, J lost 5 bases, and 10 bases stayed unmatched. The CDR3 region is CATTTGEGTEAFF. The CDR3 nucleotides read TGTGCCACCACCACAGGGGAAGGAACTGAAGCTTTCTTT.

CDR3 residues: CASSQDWLASSSYNEQFF. Written as DNA, the CDR3 is TGTGCCAGCAGCCAAGATTGGCTAGCGTCTAGCTCCTACAATGAGCAGTTCTTC. The chain couples TRBV4-2 to TRBJ2-1; a weak D match, TRBD2 (6 bases). Germline CDR1 is LGHNA and CDR2 is YNFKEQ. The CDR3 consists of 18 residues. V lost 0 bases to trimming and J lost 0 bases, with 15 bases between them.

To note about this clone: Other DNA sequences in the sample encode the same CDR3. V is TRBV7-3 and J is TRBJ1-2; D is unclear. Trimming shortened V by 3 bases and J by 7 bases, and 12 bases separated the two germline ends. The CDR3 contains 13 residues. In germline, CDR1 is SGHTA, CDR2 FQGTGA. The DNA for the CDR3 is TGTGCCAGCAGCTTGGAAGAGGGTCTTGGCTACACCTTC. Translation: CASSLEEGLGYTF. Complete variable domain (other parts from reference TRBV7-3 and TRBJ1-2): GAGVSQTPSNKVTEKGKYVELRCDPISGHTALYWYRQSLGQGPEFLIYFQGTGAADDSGLPNDRFFAVRPEGSVSTLKIQRTERGDSAVYLCASSLEEGLGYTFGSGTRLTVV.

The chain carries TRBV5-1 and TRBJ2-5; D ambiguous. CDR3 length equals 13 residues. The germline CDR1 and CDR2 sequences are SGHRS and YFSETQ. Trimming took 4 bases from V and 0 from J, leaving 7 bases between them. CDR3 nucleotides: TGCGCCAGCAGCGCACAAAACCAAGAGACCCAGTACTTC. Amino acid sequence: CASSAQNQETQYF.

In this sample, this clone turned up once. The rearrangement uses TRBV19 and TRBJ1-1; TRBD1 matches 8 bases. The CDR3 runs 14 residues. The V and J ends lost 3 bases and 5 bases, in that order; junction bases with no gene match: 5. Per the germline V gene, CDR1 is LNHDA and CDR2 is SQIVND (reference sequence). The CDR3 loop reads CASSIRGRGTEAFF. For the CDR3, the DNA is TGTGCCAGTAGTATCAGGGGGCGAGGGACTGAAGCTTTCTTT.

The chain employs TRBV7-3 and TRBJ2-3; no clear D gene. The CDR3 sequence is 17 residues long. Trimming took off 5 bases at V and 0 bases at J, with 18 bases between the two ends. Germline V CDR1 and CDR2: SGHTA, FQGTGA. This CDR3 is CASSHLTPGSSTDTQYF. CDR3 nucleotide sequence: TGTGCCAGCAGCCACTTAACCCCCGGGTCTAGCACAGATACGCAGTATTTT.

The chain carries TRBV30 and TRBJ2-5, with TRBD2 matching 11 bases. The closer fit of TRBJ2-7 to the DNA end suggests the J call may be wrong. CDR1 GTSNPN and CDR2 SVGIG come from the germline V gene (reference sequence). The CDR3 totals 14 residues. The CDR3 DNA is TGTGCCTGGAGAATAGCGGGAGGGCCCTACGAGCAGTACTTC. As protein: CAWRIAGGPYEQYF.

J is TRBJ2-7 and V is TRBV6-1, with TRBD2 identical over 7 bases. The CDR3 covers 13 residues. V lost 10 bases and J lost 5; bases outside the gene matches: 11. CDR1 MNHNS and CDR2 SASEGT come from the germline V gene. The CDR3: CATSRGSTNEQYF. Here the CDR3 DNA reads TGTGCCACCTCGCGGGGGAGCACGAACGAGCAGTACTTC.

As regards this clone: The sample has other DNA sequences that encode this CDR3 too. The rearrangement joins TRBV27 to TRBJ1-1, with D unclear. Germline V gene sequence: CDR1 MNHEY, CDR2 SMNVEV (reference sequence). CDR3 size: 14 residues. The germline V and J ends were trimmed by 1 base and 1 base, with 7 bases remaining between them. CDR3 DNA: TGTGCCAGCAGTTTATGGGCCGGGAACACTGAAGCTTTCTTT. Translated, it gives CASSLWAGNTEAFF.

This sequence joins TRBV13 and TRBJ1-4, with TRBD1 as a possible D gene (6 bases). Germline CDR1 reads PRHDT; CDR2 reads FYEKMQ (reference sequence). The CDR3 runs to 15 residues. Trimming shortened V by 0 bases and J by 2 bases, and 7 bases separated the two germline ends. CDR3: CASSLGTGTNEKLFF. The CDR3 nucleotides are TGTGCCAGCAGCTTAGGGACAGGCACTAATGAAAAACTGTTTTTT.

CDR3: CASSPTGGGVNTEAFF. The CDR3 DNA follows: TGTGCCAGCAGCCCGACAGGGGGCGGCGTGAACACTGAAGCTTTCTTT. The V and J genes are TRBV7-3 and TRBJ1-1, with 10 positions matching TRBD1. This CDR3 spans 16 amino acids. Germline trimming cut 5 bases from V and 0 bases from J; bases unmatched to any gene: 6. Per the germline V gene, CDR1 is SGHTA and CDR2 is FQGTGA.